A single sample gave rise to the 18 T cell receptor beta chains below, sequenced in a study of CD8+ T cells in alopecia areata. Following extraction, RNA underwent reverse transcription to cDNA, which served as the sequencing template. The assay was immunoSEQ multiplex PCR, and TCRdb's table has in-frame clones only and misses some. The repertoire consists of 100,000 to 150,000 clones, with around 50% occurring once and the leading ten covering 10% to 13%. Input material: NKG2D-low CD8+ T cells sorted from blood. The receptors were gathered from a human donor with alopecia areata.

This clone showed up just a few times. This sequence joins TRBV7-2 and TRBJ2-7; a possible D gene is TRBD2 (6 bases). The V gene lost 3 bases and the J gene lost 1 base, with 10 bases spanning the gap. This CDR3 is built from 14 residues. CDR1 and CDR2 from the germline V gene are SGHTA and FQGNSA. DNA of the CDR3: TGTGCCAGCAGCTTTGGCGGGACTTCCTACGAGCAGTACTTC. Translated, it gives CASSFGGTSYEQYF.

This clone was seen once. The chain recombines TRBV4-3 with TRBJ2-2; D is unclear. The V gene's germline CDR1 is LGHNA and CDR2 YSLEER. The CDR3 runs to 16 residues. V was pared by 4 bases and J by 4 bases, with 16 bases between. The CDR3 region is CASSPDGSASTGELFF. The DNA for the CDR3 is TGCGCCAGCAGCCCTGATGGTTCAGCTTCCACCGGGGAGCTGTTTTTT.

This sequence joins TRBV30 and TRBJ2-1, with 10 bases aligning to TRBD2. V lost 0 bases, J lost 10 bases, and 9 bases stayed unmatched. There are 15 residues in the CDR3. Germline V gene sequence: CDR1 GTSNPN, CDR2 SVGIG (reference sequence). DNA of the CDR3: TGTGCCTGGAGTGTACGGACTAGCGGCGATTGGGAGCAGTTCTTC. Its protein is CAWSVRTSGDWEQFF.

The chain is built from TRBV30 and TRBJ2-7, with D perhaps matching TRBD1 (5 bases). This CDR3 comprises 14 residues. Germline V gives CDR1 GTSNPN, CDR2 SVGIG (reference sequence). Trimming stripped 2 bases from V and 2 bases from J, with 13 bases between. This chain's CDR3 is CAWSQDSGAYEQYF. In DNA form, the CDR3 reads TGTGCCTGGAGTCAAGACAGTGGGGCCTACGAGCAGTACTTC. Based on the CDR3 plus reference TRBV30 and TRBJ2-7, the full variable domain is SQTIHQWPATLVQPVGSPLSLECTVEGTSNPNLYWYRQAAGRGLQLLFYSVGIGQISSEVPQNLSASRPQDRQFILSSKKLLLSDSGFYLCAWSQDSGAYEQYFGPGTRLTVT.

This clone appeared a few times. The CDR3: CASSSIEGDGRTEAFF. The CDR3 nucleotides read TGCGCCAGCAGCTCTATTGAGGGGGACGGGCGGACTGAAGCTTTCTTT. J is TRBJ1-1 and V is TRBV5-1; D is possibly TRBD1 (6 bases). Trimming removed 3 bases at V and 5 bases at J, with 20 bases between. CDR1 and CDR2 (germline): SGHRS, YFSETQ. The CDR3 has 16 residues. Drawing the rest from reference TRBV5-1 and TRBJ1-1, the complete variable domain is KAGVTQTPRYLIKTRGQQVTLSCSPISGHRSVSWYQQTPGQGLQFLFEYFSETQRNKGNFPGRFSGRQFSNSRSEMNVSTLELGDSALYLCASSSIEGDGRTEAFFGQGTRLTVV.

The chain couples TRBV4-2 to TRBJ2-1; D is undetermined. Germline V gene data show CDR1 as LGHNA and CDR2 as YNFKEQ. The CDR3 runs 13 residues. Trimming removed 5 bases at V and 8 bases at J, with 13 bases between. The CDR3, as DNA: TGTGCCAGCAGCTCTAGACTTGATGATGAGCAGTTCTTC. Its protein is CASSSRLDDEQFF.

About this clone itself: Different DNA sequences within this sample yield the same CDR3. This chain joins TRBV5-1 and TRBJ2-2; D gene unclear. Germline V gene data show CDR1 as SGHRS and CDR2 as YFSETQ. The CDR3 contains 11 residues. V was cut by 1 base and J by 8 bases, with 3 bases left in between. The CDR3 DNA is TGCGCCAGCAGCTTGTTTGGGGAGCTGTTTTTT. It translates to CASSLFGELFF.

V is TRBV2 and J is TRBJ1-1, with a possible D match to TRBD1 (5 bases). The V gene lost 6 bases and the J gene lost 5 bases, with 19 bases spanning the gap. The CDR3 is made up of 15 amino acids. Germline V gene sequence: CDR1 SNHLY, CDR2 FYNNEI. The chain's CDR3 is CASSAQRGDWTEAFF. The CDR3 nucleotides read TGTGCCAGCAGCGCCCAAAGGGGAGATTGGACTGAAGCTTTCTTT.

DNA of the CDR3: TGCAGCGTTATTTGGGAGACCCAGTACTTC. Translation: CSVIWETQYF. The chain joins TRBV29-1 to TRBJ2-5; D is unresolved. The CDR3 loop spans 10 amino acids. Germline V CDR1 and CDR2: SQVTM, ANQGSEA. With 5 bases removed from V and 5 bases from J, the gap between germline ends came to 6 bases.

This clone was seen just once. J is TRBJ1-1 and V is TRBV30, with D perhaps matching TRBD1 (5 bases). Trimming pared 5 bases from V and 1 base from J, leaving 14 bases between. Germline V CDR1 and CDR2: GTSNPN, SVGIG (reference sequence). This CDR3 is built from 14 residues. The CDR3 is CAWDPGQGNTEAFF. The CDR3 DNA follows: TGTGCCTGGGACCCGGGGCAGGGGAACACTGAAGCTTTCTTT.

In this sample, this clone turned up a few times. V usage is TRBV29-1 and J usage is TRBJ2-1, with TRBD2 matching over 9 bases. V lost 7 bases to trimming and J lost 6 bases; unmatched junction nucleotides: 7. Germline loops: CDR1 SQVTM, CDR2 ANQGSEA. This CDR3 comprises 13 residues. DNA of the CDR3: TGCAGCGAGGCTAGCGGGAATCGCAATGAGCAGTTCTTC. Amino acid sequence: CSEASGNRNEQFF.

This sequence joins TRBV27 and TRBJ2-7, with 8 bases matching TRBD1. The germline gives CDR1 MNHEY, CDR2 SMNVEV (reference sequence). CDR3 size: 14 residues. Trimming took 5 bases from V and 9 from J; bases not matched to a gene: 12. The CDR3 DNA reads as TGTGCCAGCAGTCCCACTGGACAGGGTAGTGGGCAGTACTTC. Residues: CASSPTGQGSGQYF.

The CDR3 is CASSSGGTVENEQFF. CDR3 coding DNA: TGTGCCAGCAGCTCAGGAGGGACAGTTGAGAATGAGCAGTTCTTC. V usage is TRBV13 and J usage is TRBJ2-1, with D possibly TRBD1 on 7 matching bases. V lost 4 bases, J lost 7 bases, and 17 bases lay in between. CDR1 and CDR2 (germline): PRHDT, FYEKMQ (reference sequence). This CDR3 comprises 15 residues.

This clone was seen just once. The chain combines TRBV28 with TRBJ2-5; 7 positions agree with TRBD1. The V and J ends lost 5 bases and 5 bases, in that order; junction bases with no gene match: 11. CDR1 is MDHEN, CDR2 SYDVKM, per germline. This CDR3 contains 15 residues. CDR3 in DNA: TGTGCCAGCAGTCCCCGACAGGGCGGATTGGAGACCCAGTACTTC. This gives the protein CASSPRQGGLETQYF. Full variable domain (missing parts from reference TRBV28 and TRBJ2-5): DVKVTQSSRYLVKRTGEKVFLECVQDMDHENMFWYRQDPGLGLRLIYFSYDVKMKEKGDIPEGYSVSREKKERFSLILESASTNQTSMYLCASSPRQGGLETQYFGPGTRLLVL.

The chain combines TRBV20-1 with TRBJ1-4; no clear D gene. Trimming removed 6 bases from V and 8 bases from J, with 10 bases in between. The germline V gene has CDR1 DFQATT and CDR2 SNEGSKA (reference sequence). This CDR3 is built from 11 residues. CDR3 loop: CSAKWEEKLFF. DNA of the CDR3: TGCAGTGCCAAGTGGGAGGAAAAACTGTTTTTT.

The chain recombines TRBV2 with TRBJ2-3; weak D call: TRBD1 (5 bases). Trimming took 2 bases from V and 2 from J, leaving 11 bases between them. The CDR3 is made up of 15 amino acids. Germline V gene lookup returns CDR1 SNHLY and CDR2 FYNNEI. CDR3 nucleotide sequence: TGTGCCAGCAGTGAAACAGGAGCCTCCACAGATACGCAGTATTTT. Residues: CASSETGASTDTQYF.

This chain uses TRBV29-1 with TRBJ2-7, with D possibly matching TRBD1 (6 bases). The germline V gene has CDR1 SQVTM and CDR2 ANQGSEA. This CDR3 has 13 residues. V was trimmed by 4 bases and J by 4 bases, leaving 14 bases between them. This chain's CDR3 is CSVVSGQTYEQYF. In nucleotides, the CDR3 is TGCAGCGTTGTAAGCGGACAGACATACGAGCAGTACTTC.

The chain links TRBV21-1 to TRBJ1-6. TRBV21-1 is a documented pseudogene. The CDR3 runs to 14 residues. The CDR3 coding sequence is TGTGCCAGCAGCAAAGGGGTGTCGGATTCACCCCTCCACTTT. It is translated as CASSKGVSDSPLHF.